This entry concerns a single T cell receptor beta chain. The antigen remains unidentified. This CDR3 comprises 15 residues. From germline, CDR1 is SGHVS and CDR2 FQNEAQ. The V gene end was trimmed by 2 bases and the J gene end by 4 bases; junction bases not matched to a gene: 5. CD25-based Treg depletion was applied to purified naive CD4+ T cells. Semi-nested PCR with Nested Universal Primer A followed constant-region reverse priming of full-length variable regions. A single record per CDR3 protein comes from TCRdb applying MiXCR to the 5' RACE reads. The table lists nearly 55,000 distinct CDR3 sequences, over 20% of them singletons. Study-level points and caveats: The TCR gene usage of tumor memory CD4+ T cells clustered together with blood and lymph node memory CD4+ cells and with lymph node naive CD4+ cells. Tumor Tregs overlapped most with tumor, then blood, naive CD4+ cells.

Sequencing used tumor-infiltrating naive CD4+ T cells sorted from the breast tumor. Subset noted: naive CD4+ T cells, CD4+CD45RA+CD25-. The clonotype comes from a female donor with breast cancer. The V gene is TRBV7-8, the J gene TRBJ2-1; 7 nucleotides line up with TRBD2. As DNA, the CDR3 is TGTGCCAGCAGCTTATTAGCGGGCCCATACAATGAGCAGTTCTTC. Amino acids: CASSLLAGPYNEQFF.